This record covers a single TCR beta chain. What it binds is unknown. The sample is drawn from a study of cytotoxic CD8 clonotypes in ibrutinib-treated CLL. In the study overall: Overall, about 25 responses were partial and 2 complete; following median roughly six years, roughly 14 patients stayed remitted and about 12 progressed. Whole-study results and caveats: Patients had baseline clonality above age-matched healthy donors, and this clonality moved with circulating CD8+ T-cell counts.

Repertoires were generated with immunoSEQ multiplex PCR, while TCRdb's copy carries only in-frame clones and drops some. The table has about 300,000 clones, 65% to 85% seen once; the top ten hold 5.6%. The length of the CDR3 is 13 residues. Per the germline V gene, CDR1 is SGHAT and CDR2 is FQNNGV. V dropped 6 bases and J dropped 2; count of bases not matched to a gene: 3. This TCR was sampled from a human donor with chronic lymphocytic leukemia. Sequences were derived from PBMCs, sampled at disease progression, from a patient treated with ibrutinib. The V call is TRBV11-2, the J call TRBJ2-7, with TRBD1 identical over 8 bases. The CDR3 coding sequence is TGTGCCAGCAGTCGGGACAGGCCCTACGAGCAGTACTTC. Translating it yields CASSRDRPYEQYF.